A selection of T cell receptor beta chains follows, all from one sample in a study of PD-1 blockade in classical Hodgkin lymphoma. Using immunoSEQ multiplex PCR, the repertoire was profiled, and TCRdb retains in-frame clones only, with some absent. The table lists 4,000 or so clones, 72% of them singletons. The sample here was CD8+ T cells from blood, taken before the fourth cycle of nivolumab. These receptors were taken from a human donor with classical Hodgkin lymphoma. Both conserved end residues are part of each CDR3.

v_call	cdr3_aa
TRBV6-6	CASSYGGKYGYTF
TRBV13	CASRRDGLGSSYEQYF
TRBV11-2	CASSSPAGPYEQYF
TRBV27	CASSLFGEQYF
TRBV19	CASSTGTYEQYF
TRBV4-3	CASSQDGGYGYTF
TRBV4-1	CASSQVGTKQETQYF
TRBV12-5	CASGLASSGRAEYEQYF
TRBV6-1	CASSEGRLVFVVGETQYF
TRBV6-4	CASSEGTSGDEQFF
TRBV2	CASSTGANVLTF
TRBV19	CASRNPEAGARYNEQFF
TRBV7-9	CASSFGGFEQFF
TRBV19	CTSSITANTEAFF
TRBV4-1	CASSQVFNQPQHF
TRBV10-1	CASSERGRGYNTGELFF
TRBV11-2	CASSLGVGGNTEAFF
TRBV7-9	CASSPYSWRGGANTGELFF
TRBV4-1	CASSQNTEAFF
TRBV5-8	CASSLAGPGANVLTF
TRBV27	CASSPWPHPRFGFSSTDTQYF
TRBV7-9	CASSSPGFGETQYF
TRBV6-5	CASSYGQGSTEAFF
TRBV27	CASSLTSNRLNEQFF
TRBV10-3	CAISEGLAGHNEQFF
TRBV7-9	CASRSGSGELFF
TRBV5-6	CASSLHGNQPQHF
TRBV4-3	CASSQDGFGLAGYNEQFF
TRBV10-3	CAISESETQTGNFGELFF
TRBV6-5	CASTMGTSGNTIYF
TRBV4-3	CASSQGVLGYGYTF
TRBV4-1	CASSQEDRGSSPLHF
TRBV29-1	CSVGVLGQGWNTEAFF
TRBV9	CASSASSGGDNEQFF
TRBV6-5	CASRALFVNEKLFF
TRBV5-1	CASSPFPDRGQDEQFF
TRBV5-4	CASSQTSETYEQYF
TRBV9	CASSPSPRGGTDTQYF
TRBV27	CASSLLGVWDYPHNEQFF
TRBV4-1	CASSPTGSEAFF
TRBV27	CASSLYVTSSYNSPLHF
TRBV5-4	CASSLKREVRTDTQYF
TRBV14	CASTGTIEADKRNTEAFF
TRBV7-6	CASSGRNTIYF
TRBV19	CASSISGGPNTEAFF
TRBV7-9	CASSEPGQGPSGNTIYF
TRBV27	CASRRPGGEQYF
TRBV4-1	CASSQDHRGRTEAFF
TRBV21-1	CASSKEPGQGTDTQYF
TRBV29-1	CSARGGGLPGYTF
TRBV9	CASSVGKGMNTEAFF